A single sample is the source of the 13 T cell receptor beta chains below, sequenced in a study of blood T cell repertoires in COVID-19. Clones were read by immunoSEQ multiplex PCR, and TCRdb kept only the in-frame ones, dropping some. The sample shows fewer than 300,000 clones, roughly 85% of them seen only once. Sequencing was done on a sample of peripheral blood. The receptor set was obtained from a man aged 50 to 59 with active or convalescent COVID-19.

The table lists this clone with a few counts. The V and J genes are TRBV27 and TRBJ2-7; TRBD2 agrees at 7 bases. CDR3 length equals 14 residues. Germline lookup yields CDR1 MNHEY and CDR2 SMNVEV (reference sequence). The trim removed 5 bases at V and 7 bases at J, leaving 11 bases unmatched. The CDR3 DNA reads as TGTGCCAGCAGTCCCTCTAGCGGAGTCTGGGAGCAGTACTTC. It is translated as CASSPSSGVWEQYF.

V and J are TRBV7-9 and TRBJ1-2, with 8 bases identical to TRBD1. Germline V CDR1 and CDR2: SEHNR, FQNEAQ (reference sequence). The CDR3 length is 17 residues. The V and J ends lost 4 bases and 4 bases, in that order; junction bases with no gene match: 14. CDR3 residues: CASSSNAGTGGLYGYTF. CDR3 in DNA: TGTGCCAGCAGCTCAAATGCTGGAACAGGGGGTCTCTATGGCTACACCTTC.

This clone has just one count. DNA for the CDR3: TGTGCCAGCAGCTGGCAAGATGCGAACACCGGGGAGCTGTTTTTT. It is translated as CASSWQDANTGELFF. This chain links TRBV2 with TRBJ2-2, with D hard to call. CDR3 size: 15 residues. With 6 bases removed from V and 0 bases from J, the gap between germline ends came to 11 bases. CDR1 is SNHLY and CDR2 is FYNNEI in the germline V gene.

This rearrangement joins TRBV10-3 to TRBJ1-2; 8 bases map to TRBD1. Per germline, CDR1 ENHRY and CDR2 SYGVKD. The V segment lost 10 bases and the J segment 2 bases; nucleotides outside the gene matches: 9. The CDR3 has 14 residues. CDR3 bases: TGTGCCACCATACAGGGGGGGACGAACTATGGCTACACCTTC. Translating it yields CATIQGGTNYGYTF.

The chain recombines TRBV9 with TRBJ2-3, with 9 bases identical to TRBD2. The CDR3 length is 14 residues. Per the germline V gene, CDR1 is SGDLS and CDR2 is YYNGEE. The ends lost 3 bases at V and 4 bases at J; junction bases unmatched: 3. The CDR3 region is CASSDSGSADTQYF. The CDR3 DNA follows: TGTGCCAGCAGCGATAGCGGGAGCGCAGATACGCAGTATTTT.

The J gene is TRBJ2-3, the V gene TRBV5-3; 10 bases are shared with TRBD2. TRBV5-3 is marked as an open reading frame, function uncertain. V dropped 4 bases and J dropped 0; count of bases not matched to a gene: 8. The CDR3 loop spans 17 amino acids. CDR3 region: CARSVSGTSVSTDTQYF. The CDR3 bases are TGTGCCAGAAGCGTGTCCGGGACTAGCGTTAGCACAGATACGCAGTATTTT.

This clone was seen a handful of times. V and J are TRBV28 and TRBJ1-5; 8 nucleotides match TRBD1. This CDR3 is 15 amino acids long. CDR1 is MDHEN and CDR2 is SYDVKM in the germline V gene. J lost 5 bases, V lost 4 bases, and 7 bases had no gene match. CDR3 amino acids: CASSYGRGRYQPQHF. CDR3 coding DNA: TGTGCCAGCAGTTACGGCAGGGGGCGCTATCAGCCCCAGCATTTT.

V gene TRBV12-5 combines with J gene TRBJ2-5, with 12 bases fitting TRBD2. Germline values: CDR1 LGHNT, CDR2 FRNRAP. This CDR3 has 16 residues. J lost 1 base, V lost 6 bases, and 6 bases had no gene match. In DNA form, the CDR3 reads TGTGCTAGTGGCCATGGGACTAGCGGGCCCCAAGAGACCCAGTACTTC. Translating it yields CASGHGTSGPQETQYF.

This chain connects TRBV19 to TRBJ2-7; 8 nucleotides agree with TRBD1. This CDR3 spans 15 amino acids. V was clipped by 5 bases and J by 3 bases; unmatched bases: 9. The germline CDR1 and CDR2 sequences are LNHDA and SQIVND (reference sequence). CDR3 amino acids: CASSPTGGTRYEQYF. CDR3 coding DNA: TGTGCCAGTAGTCCTACAGGGGGGACCCGCTACGAGCAGTACTTC.

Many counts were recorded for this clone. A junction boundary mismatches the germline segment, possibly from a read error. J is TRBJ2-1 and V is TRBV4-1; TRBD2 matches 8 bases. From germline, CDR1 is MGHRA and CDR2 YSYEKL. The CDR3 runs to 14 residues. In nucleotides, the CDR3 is TGCGCCAGCCGCCAAAAACAGGGACTAGATGAGCAGTTCTTC. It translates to CASRQKQGLDEQFF.

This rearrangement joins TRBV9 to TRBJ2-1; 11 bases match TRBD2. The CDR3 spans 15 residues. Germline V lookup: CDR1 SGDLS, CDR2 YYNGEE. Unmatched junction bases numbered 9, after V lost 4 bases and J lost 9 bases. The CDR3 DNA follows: TGTGCCAGCAGCCCAGGGACTAGCGGAAAAAGTGAGCAGTTCTTC. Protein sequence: CASSPGTSGKSEQFF.

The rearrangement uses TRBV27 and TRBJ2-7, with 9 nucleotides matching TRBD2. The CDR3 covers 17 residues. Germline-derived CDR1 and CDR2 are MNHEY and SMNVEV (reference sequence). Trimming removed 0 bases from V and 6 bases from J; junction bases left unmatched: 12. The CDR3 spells CASSLSSMAGGPREQYF. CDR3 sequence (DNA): TGTGCCAGCAGTTTATCGAGTATGGCGGGAGGGCCACGCGAGCAGTACTTC.

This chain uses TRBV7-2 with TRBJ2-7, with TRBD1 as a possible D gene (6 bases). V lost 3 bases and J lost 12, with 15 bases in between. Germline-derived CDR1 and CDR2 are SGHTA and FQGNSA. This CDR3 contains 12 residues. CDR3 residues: CASSFQQGRAYF. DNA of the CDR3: TGTGCCAGCAGCTTTCAACAGGGTCGGGCGTACTTC.